One T cell receptor beta chain is described in this entry. Its antigen is still unknown. This CDR3 is built from 13 residues. Germline CDR1 reads MNHEY; CDR2 reads SVGEGT. The ends were cut back, 6 bases at V and 4 bases at J, with 9 bases in the middle. The entry originates in a study of CD8 T cells in Susac syndrome. Study-level results: The study's TCR sequencing and HLA analysis drew on a certain number of individuals. That number was acknowledged as relatively small.

Random-hexamer reverse transcription was applied to roughly 0.5 to 1 ug RNA. TCRdb recomputed calls from the immunoSEQ multiplex PCR reads with MiXCR, one row per CDR3 protein. The sample consists of fewer than 150,000 distinct CDR3 sequences, roughly 96% of them appearing once. CD8+ and CD4+ T cells circulating in blood were sequenced for TCR beta. Controls were healthy donors chosen to match patients in age and sex. TEMRA cells were FACS-enriched, unlike CD8+ and CD4+ T cells, which were negatively isolated. The sequence came from a human donor in good health. The sequenced sample was CD4+ T cells from PBMCs. This rearrangement joins TRBV6-2 or TRBV6-3 to TRBJ2-2; unclear D gene. The CDR3 region has the DNA TGTGCCAGCAGGGGCTCGGGCACCGGGGAGCTGTTTTTT. Its protein is CASRGSGTGELFF.